Presented here are 14 T cell receptor beta chains from one specimen sequenced in a study of cytomegalovirus exposure and HLA in healthy donors. Amplification used 60 Vbeta primers and 13 Jbeta primers. TCRdb keeps only in-frame clones here, not all; method: immunoSEQ multiplex PCR. The sample carries over 150,000 clones, approximately 81% recorded once. What was sequenced was PBMCs. All receptors derive from a male donor in good health and CMV-seronegative.

The chain joins TRBV5-5 to TRBJ2-3; the D is unclear. This CDR3 is 14 amino acids long. V was trimmed by 0 bases and J by 3 bases, leaving 8 bases between them. Looked up from germline, CDR1 is SGHKS and CDR2 is YYEKEE (reference sequence). CDR3 loop: CASSLAQATDTQYF. The CDR3 DNA follows: TGTGCCAGCAGCTTGGCCCAGGCGACAGATACGCAGTATTTT.

The chain joins TRBV6-1 to TRBJ1-5, with 8 bases that match TRBD1. V gave up 4 bases and J gave up 3 bases; unmatched junction bases: 14. Germline values: CDR1 MNHNS, CDR2 SASEGT. CDR3 length equals 18 residues. CDR3 protein: CASSALVGQGTVNQPQHF. CDR3 nucleotides: TGTGCCAGCAGTGCCCTGGTAGGACAGGGAACCGTCAATCAGCCCCAGCATTTT.

This clone was seen more than once but under ten times. The chain is built from TRBV15 and TRBJ1-5; unclear D gene. The CDR3 loop spans 13 amino acids. Germline CDR1 LNHNV, CDR2 YYDKDF (reference sequence). Trimming pared 0 bases from V and 4 bases from J, leaving 4 bases between. The CDR3 loop reads CATSRDQNQPQHF. The CDR3 DNA sequence: TGTGCCACCAGCAGAGATCAAAATCAGCCCCAGCATTTT.

V usage is TRBV19 and J usage is TRBJ2-5; 9 bases are shared with TRBD2. The DNA matches TRBJ2-7 better at its end, which makes the J call doubtful. Germline CDR1 and CDR2: LNHDA and SQIVND (reference sequence). CDR3 length equals 15 residues. Here the CDR3 reads CASSMVGLASYEQYF. CDR3 sequence (DNA): TGTGCCAGTAGTATGGTGGGACTAGCCTCCTACGAGCAGTACTTC.

A word on this clone: A read error is possible here, since a much larger clone lies one base away. The chain couples TRBV5-4 to TRBJ1-3; D perhaps matches TRBD1 (6 bases). The CDR3 is 15 amino acids. V was shortened by 4 bases and J by 0 bases, with 11 bases between the two germline ends. Germline CDR1 SGHNT, CDR2 YYREEE (reference sequence). In DNA form, the CDR3 reads TGTGCCAGCAGCCTGGGACACAGCTCTGGAAACACCATATATTTT. It specifies CASSLGHSSGNTIYF. The complete variable domain, with remaining parts taken from reference TRBV5-4 and TRBJ1-3, reads ETGVTQSPTHLIKTRGQQVTLRCSSQSGHNTVSWYQQALGQGPQFIFQYYREEENGRGNFPPRFSGLQFPNYSSELNVNALELDDSALYLCASSLGHSSGNTIYFGEGSWLTVV.

The rearrangement links TRBV2 to TRBJ2-7; D is possibly TRBD1 (5 bases). The CDR3 has 13 residues. Germline-derived CDR1 and CDR2 are SNHLY and FYNNEI. Trimming took 4 bases from V and 3 from J, leaving 10 bases between them. CDR3 amino acids: CASSGQGIYEQYF. In nucleotides, the CDR3 is TGTGCCAGCAGTGGTCAGGGCATCTACGAGCAGTACTTC.

CDR3: CASSKEGVEGTEAFF. In DNA, the CDR3 is TGTGCCAGCAGCAAAGAGGGGGTTGAGGGTACTGAAGCTTTCTTT. V is TRBV21-1 and J is TRBJ1-1; no DNA check was done on the table's D call, TRBD1. TRBV21-1 is a listed pseudogene. The CDR3 has 15 residues.

V is TRBV29-1 and J is TRBJ1-1, with D unresolved. V was trimmed by 5 bases and J by 3 bases, leaving 13 bases between them. The CDR3 totals 13 residues. The germline V gene encodes CDR1 SQVTM and CDR2 ANQGSEA. The CDR3: CSVRSTDYTEAFF. The CDR3, as DNA: TGCAGCGTTAGAAGCACGGACTACACTGAAGCTTTCTTT.

The chain combines TRBV7-6 with TRBJ2-1; possibly TRBD2 for D (5 bases). The CDR3 extends over 14 amino acids. The ends were cut back, 0 bases at V and 10 bases at J, with 13 bases in the middle. In germline, CDR1 is SGHVS, CDR2 FNYEAQ. The CDR3 DNA sequence: TGTGCCAGCAGCTTAGCGTTTTCTAGCATGGAGCAGTTCTTC. This encodes CASSLAFSSMEQFF. Using reference TRBV7-6 and TRBJ2-1 for the parts outside the CDR3, the full variable domain is GAGVSQSPRYKVTKRGQDVALRCDPISGHVSLYWYRQALGQGPEFLTYFNYEAQQDKSGLPNDRFSAERPEGSISTLTIQRTEQRDSAMYRCASSLAFSSMEQFFGPGTRLTVL.

The genes are TRBV19 and TRBJ2-2; TRBD1 aligns across 9 bases. V was clipped by 6 bases and J by 6 bases; unmatched bases: 11. The V gene's germline CDR1 is LNHDA and CDR2 SQIVND (reference sequence). This CDR3 spans 16 amino acids. As DNA, the CDR3 is TGTGCCAGTAGCCGTGTGGGGACAGGGTCTTCCGGGGAGCTGTTTTTT. Translation gives CASSRVGTGSSGELFF.

The chain uses TRBV7-9 and TRBJ1-3, with D possibly TRBD1 on 6 matching bases. The CDR3 covers 16 residues. With 5 bases removed from V and 4 bases from J, the gap between germline ends came to 18 bases. The germline gives CDR1 SEHNR, CDR2 FQNEAQ (reference sequence). The CDR3 DNA sequence: TGTGCCAGCAGCGGACAGTACGACATCGCCGGAAACACCATATATTTT. It codes for CASSGQYDIAGNTIYF.

The chain links TRBV2 to TRBJ2-5, with D possibly being TRBD1 (5 bases). The CDR3 covers 16 residues. Germline CDR1 and CDR2: SNHLY and FYNNEI. The ends were cut back, 3 bases at V and 0 bases at J, with 14 bases in the middle. This CDR3 is CASSEFATDYQETQYF. The CDR3 DNA follows: TGTGCCAGCAGTGAGTTTGCGACAGATTACCAAGAGACCCAGTACTTC.

The rearrangement uses TRBV4-2 and TRBJ2-5; TRBD2 is a possible D gene (6 bases). The assigned J gene may be wrong: the sequence end matches TRBJ2-7 better. This CDR3 is 15 amino acids long. Germline-derived CDR1 and CDR2 are LGHNA and YNFKEQ. The CDR3 here is CASSQGSGTGYEQYF. The CDR3 DNA reads TGTGCCAGCAGCCAAGGTTCCGGGACTGGATACGAGCAGTACTTC.

The genes are TRBV13 and TRBJ2-5; 9 bases map to TRBD2. This CDR3 is built from 17 residues. Germline CDR1 reads PRHDT; CDR2 reads FYEKMQ (reference sequence). V lost 6 bases and J lost 0; bases outside the gene matches: 11. CDR3 bases: TGTGCCAGCAGACACCAGACTAGCGGCAATCACCAAGAGACCCAGTACTTC. It encodes CASRHQTSGNHQETQYF.